This is a list of T cell receptor beta chains from one sample in a study of long-term antiretroviral therapy in people with HIV. TCRdb keeps only in-frame clones here, not all; method: immunoSEQ multiplex PCR. The data show some 43,000 clones, approximately 89% seen once. The sequences come from unsorted PBMCs, collected 0.1 years before starting antiretroviral therapy. The receptor set was obtained from a woman between 45 and 65 years old with HIV. Each CDR3 is given with its conserved first and last residue. D genes are given only for firm matches. Clone size is shown for a subset of rows, as once, few, many or a class of expanded clone.

CDR3 length | clone size | J gene | D gene | V gene | CDR3 protein | CDR3 DNA
15 | few | TRBJ2-1 | NA | TRBV7-6 | CASSPSDRSYNEQFF | TGTGCCAGCAGCCCATCGGACAGATCTTACAATGAGCAGTTCTTC
14 | NA | TRBJ1-2 | NA | TRBV6-1 | CASSDYSGNYGYTF | TGTGCCAGCAGCGATTATTCTGGGAACTATGGCTACACCTTC
15 | NA | TRBJ2-3 | TRBD1 | TRBV7-8 | CASSPTGDEGNTQYF | TGTGCCAGCAGCCCGACAGGGGACGAGGGGAATACGCAGTATTTT
15 | once | TRBJ1-5 | TRBD1 | TRBV2 | CASRLDRSSNQPQHF | TGTGCCAGCAGACTGGACAGGAGTAGCAATCAGCCCCAGCATTTT
12 | once | TRBJ2-1 | NA | TRBV30 | CAWSPRYNEQFF | TGTGCCTGGAGTCCCCGCTACAATGAGCAGTTCTTC
15 | NA | TRBJ1-1 | NA | TRBV6-1 | CASSSRQSLNTEAFF | TGTGCCAGCAGCAGCCGACAGTCATTGAACACTGAAGCTTTCTTT
13 | NA | TRBJ2-2 | NA | TRBV6-4 | CASSDMGTGELFF | TGTGCCAGCAGTGACATGGGAACCGGGGAGCTGTTTTTT
16 | once | TRBJ1-1 | TRBD1 | TRBV5-1 | CASSLWRTGERAEAFF | TGCGCCAGCAGCTTGTGGAGGACAGGGGAACGGGCTGAAGCTTTCTTT
16 | NA | TRBJ2-1 | NA | TRBV4-2 | CASSQPEGGGPNEQFF | TGTGCCAGCAGCCAACCAGAGGGGGGGGGCCCTAATGAGCAGTTCTTC
15 | NA | TRBJ1-3 | NA | TRBV11-2 | CASSLVERSGNTIYF | TGTGCCAGCAGCTTAGTGGAAAGGTCTGGAAACACCATATATTTT
15 | NA | TRBJ2-2 | NA | TRBV5-1 | CASSFADSGTGELFF | TGCGCCAGCAGCTTTGCGGACTCCGGAACCGGGGAGCTGTTTTTT
15 | NA | TRBJ1-2 | NA | TRBV7-9 | CASSLDVGANYGYTF | TGTGCCAGCAGCTTAGACGTGGGAGCTAACTATGGCTACACCTTC
15 | NA | TRBJ1-6 | NA | TRBV6-5 | CASSAGLSYNSPLHF | TGTGCCAGCAGCGCAGGGCTCTCCTATAATTCACCCCTCCACTTT
14 | once | TRBJ1-4 | TRBD1 | TRBV18 | CASSPTQGAERLFF | TGTGCCAGCTCACCAACACAGGGGGCGGAAAGGCTGTTTTTT
14 | NA | TRBJ2-2 | NA | TRBV10-3 | CAIGQNANTGELFF | TGTGCCATCGGACAGAACGCGAACACCGGGGAGCTGTTTTTT
12 | few | TRBJ1-1 | NA | TRBV7-2 | CASSLGYTEAFF | TGTGCCAGCAGCTTAGGGTACACTGAAGCTTTCTTT
20 | NA | TRBJ1-3 | TRBD1 | TRBV9 | CASSVEVSVDRRGSGNTIYF | TGTGCCAGCAGCGTAGAGGTTTCGGTGGACAGGAGAGGCTCTGGAAACACCATATATTTT
14 | NA | TRBJ2-1 | TRBD2 | TRBV6-4 | CATGRAGSYNEQFF | TGTGCCACCGGTAGAGCGGGATCCTACAATGAGCAGTTCTTC
13 | few | TRBJ1-5 | NA | TRBV19 | CASQPGADQPQHF | TGTGCCAGTCAGCCGGGCGCAGATCAGCCCCAGCATTTT
15 | NA | TRBJ1-2 | NA | TRBV5-1 | CASSSRQTANYGYTF | TGCGCCAGCAGCTCTAGACAGACAGCTAACTATGGCTACACCTTC
16 | NA | TRBJ2-7 | NA | TRBV4-1 | CASSQEGPPRPYEQYF | TGCGCCAGCAGCCAAGAAGGACCCCCCCGGCCGTACGAGCAGTACTTC
16 | NA | TRBJ2-1 | NA | TRBV7-9 | CASSFPTGSSYNEQFF | TGTGCCAGCAGCTTCCCGACGGGAAGCTCCTACAATGAGCAGTTCTTC
16 | NA | TRBJ1-1 | TRBD1 | TRBV6-6 | CASSYGETGRSAEAFF | TGTGCCAGCAGTTACGGCGAGACAGGGCGAAGTGCTGAAGCTTTCTTT
15 | NA | TRBJ2-2 | NA | TRBV2 | CASSGLGEFTGELFF | TGTGCCAGCAGTGGTCTAGGGGAATTCACCGGGGAGCTGTTTTTT
11 | NA | TRBJ2-1 | NA | TRBV29-1 | CSVEGRNEQFF | TGCAGCGTTGAGGGGCGGAATGAGCAGTTCTTC
15 | NA | TRBJ1-4 | TRBD1 | TRBV5-1 | CASSLGDRKNEKLFF | TGCGCCAGCAGCTTGGGGGACAGGAAAAATGAAAAACTGTTTTTT
15 | NA | TRBJ1-4 | NA | TRBV6-5 | CASRGSGATNEKLFF | TGTGCCAGCAGAGGATCGGGGGCGACTAATGAAAAACTGTTTTTT
17 | once | TRBJ1-2 | NA | TRBV7-9 | CASSSSQGLSFSRGYTF | TGTGCCAGCAGCTCATCACAGGGATTATCTTTTTCGCGAGGCTACACCTTC